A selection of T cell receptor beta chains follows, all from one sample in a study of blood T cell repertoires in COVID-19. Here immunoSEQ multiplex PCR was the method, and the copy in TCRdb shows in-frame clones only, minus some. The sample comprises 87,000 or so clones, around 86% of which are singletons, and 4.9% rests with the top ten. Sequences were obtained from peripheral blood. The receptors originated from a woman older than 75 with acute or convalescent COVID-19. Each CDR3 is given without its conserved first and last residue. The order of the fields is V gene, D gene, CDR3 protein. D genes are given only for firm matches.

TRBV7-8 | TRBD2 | ASSSLAGTLDTQY
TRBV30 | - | AWSKGGTNYGYT
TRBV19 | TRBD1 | ASSQLTGAYEQY
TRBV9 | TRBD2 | ASSVAGGTGLVQEVRNNEQF
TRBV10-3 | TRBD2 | AIRLSGESTDTQY
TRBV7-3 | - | ASSPSQAETQY
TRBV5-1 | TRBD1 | ASSLEGANTIY
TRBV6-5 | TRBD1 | ASTGQGFAEAS
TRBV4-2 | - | ASSQAAGGPSPTEAF
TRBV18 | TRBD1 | ASSSGTGPTLNQPQH
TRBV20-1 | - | SASLPGVETQY
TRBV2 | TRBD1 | ASSPTDRAETQY
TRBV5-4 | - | ASSLDQGSSYEQY
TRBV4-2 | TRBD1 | ASSLYRGHPETQY
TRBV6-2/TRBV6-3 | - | ASSQGTWGEKLF
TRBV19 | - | ASSSNYGYT
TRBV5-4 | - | ASSLNRGGMGSYEQY
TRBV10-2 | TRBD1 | ASSATPGTGISFSYEQY
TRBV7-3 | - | ASSNSLTKNIQY